This TCR beta chain was identified in a study of response to subunit inactivated influenza vaccine. This clonotype was seen ten or more times. V was trimmed by 6 bases and J by 2 bases, leaving 13 bases between them. Germline V gene lookup returns CDR1 ENHRY and CDR2 SYGVKD. The CDR3 contains 14 residues. TCRdb passed the RT-PCR reads through MiXCR, listing each CDR3 protein once. The profile shows 650,000 or so distinct CDR3 sequences, about 15% of them singletons. The material was PBMCs from blood, obtained roughly 2 weeks before vaccination. This rearrangement joins TRBV10-3 to TRBJ2-5, with D perhaps TRBD1 (6 bases). The TCR sequence derives from a middle-aged man who received an inactivated influenza vaccine. This CDR3 reads CAIRTDRLQETQYF. CDR3 DNA sequence: TGTGCCATCAGGACCGACAGGTTGCAAGAGACCCAGTACTTC.